Below are 24 T cell receptor beta chains sequenced from a single sample in a study of CD8 T cells in cerebrospinal fluid in Alzheimer's disease. From the 10x single-cell sequencing reads, TCRdb lists one entry per CDR3 protein and no DNA. This table holds about 670 distinct CDR3 sequences. The sequenced material came from cerebrospinal fluid. The receptors shown here come from a human donor in good health.

This clonotype shows up as medium-sized by frequency. The V call is TRBV12-3 or TRBV12-4, the J call TRBJ2-1. This CDR3 comprises 14 residues. The CDR3 sequence is CASSFLTSYNEQFF.

Its frequency marks this clonotype as medium-sized. This chain links TRBV5-5 with TRBJ2-7; the D call from TCRdb, TRBD1, cannot be confirmed without DNA. CDR3 size: 15 residues. Germline V gene lookup returns CDR1 SGHKS and CDR2 YYEKEE (reference sequence). The CDR3 sequence is CASSLGPGGNYEQYF.

Frequency places this clonotype as medium-sized. V and J are TRBV5-1 and TRBJ2-1; without DNA, the TCRdb call of TRBD1 cannot be checked. Germline V gives CDR1 SGHRS, CDR2 YFSETQ. The length of the CDR3 is 12 residues. CDR3 in amino acids: CASSPQGDEQFF.

This clonotype is identified as medium-sized from frequency. V is TRBV2 and J is TRBJ2-5; the TCRdb call, TRBD2, lacks DNA for checking. Germline V CDR1 and CDR2: SNHLY, FYNNEI. The CDR3 covers 16 residues. CDR3 residues: CASSLTSGGARGAQYF. The whole variable domain, filled in from reference TRBV2 and TRBJ2-5, reads EPEVTQTPSHQVTQMGQEVILRCVPISNHLYFYWYRQILGQKVEFLVSFYNNEISEKSEIFDDQFSVERPDGSNFTLKIRSTKLEDSAMYFCASSLTSGGARGAQYFGPGTRLLVL.

V usage is TRBV23-1 and J usage is TRBJ1-5. TRBV23-1 falls under the ORF class, with uncertain function. The CDR3 length is 14 residues. CDR3 sequence: CASSRKRNSQPQHF.

This clonotype is deemed large by its frequency. This chain uses TRBV20-1 with TRBJ1-6; TCRdb selects TRBD1, and the lack of DNA leaves this call unchecked. The CDR3 covers 14 residues. Germline V gives CDR1 DFQATT, CDR2 SNEGSKA (reference sequence). The CDR3 loop reads CSATTGFRDSPLHF.

Considering frequency, this clonotype is medium-sized. The chain recombines TRBV3-1 with TRBJ2-7; TCRdb's D call of TRBD1 is untestable without DNA. The length of the CDR3 is 15 residues. Looked up from germline, CDR1 is LGHDT and CDR2 is YNNKEL (reference sequence). This CDR3 reads CASSPPGTRFYEQYF.

This clonotype is identified as medium-sized from frequency. The rearrangement joins TRBV5-6 to TRBJ1-5. CDR1 and CDR2 from the germline V gene are SGHDT and YYEEEE. The CDR3 covers 16 residues. This CDR3 reads CASSLGSAGMNQPQHF.

This clonotype ranks as medium-sized in terms of frequency. The chain recombines TRBV3-1 with TRBJ2-3; TCRdb designates TRBD1, a call that cannot be tested without DNA. The CDR3 has 16 amino acids. Per the germline V gene, CDR1 is LGHDT and CDR2 is YNNKEL (reference sequence). The CDR3 loop reads CASSQDRGGDINTQYF.

The chain employs TRBV10-3 and TRBJ2-7. CDR1 and CDR2 from the germline V gene are ENHRY and SYGVKD. There are 12 residues in the CDR3. This CDR3 is CAISESAYEQYF.

This clonotype is deemed medium-sized (0.01 to 0.1%) by its frequency. This chain connects TRBV2 to TRBJ2-2; TCRdb's assignment of TRBD2 cannot be checked, as there is no DNA. The CDR3 is 16 amino acids. From germline, CDR1 is SNHLY and CDR2 FYNNEI. The CDR3 sequence: CASSAISGGARGELFF.

By frequency, this clonotype registers hyperexpanded. V gene TRBV7-9 combines with J gene TRBJ2-3. CDR1 SEHNR and CDR2 FQNEAQ come from the germline V gene (reference sequence). This CDR3 has 13 residues. This CDR3 is CASSFASPDTQYF. The complete variable domain, with remaining parts taken from reference TRBV7-9 and TRBJ2-3, reads DTGVSQNPRHKITKRGQNVTFRCDPISEHNRLYWYRQTLGQGPEFLTYFQNEAQLEKSRLLSDRFSAERPKGSFSTLEIQRTEQGDSAMYLCASSFASPDTQYFGPGTRLTVL.

This clonotype is identified as large from frequency. The rearrangement uses TRBV6-5 and TRBJ2-7; TCRdb names TRBD1, which stays unverified in the absence of DNA. Per the germline V gene, CDR1 is MNHEY and CDR2 is SVGAGI. This CDR3 is 14 amino acids long. CDR3: CASRGALNPHEQYF.

This clonotype counts as medium-sized (0.01 to 0.1%) by frequency. The V call is TRBV3-1, the J call TRBJ1-1. Germline values: CDR1 LGHDT, CDR2 YNNKEL (reference sequence). The CDR3 loop spans 14 amino acids. CDR3 amino acids: CASSQDDRSTEAFF.

According to its frequency, this clonotype is medium-sized (0.01 to 0.1%). The rearrangement links TRBV2 to TRBJ1-6. The CDR3 totals 16 residues. The germline V gene has CDR1 SNHLY and CDR2 FYNNEI. Here the CDR3 reads CASSESAGRNNSPLHF.

By frequency, this clonotype registers medium-sized (0.01 to 0.1%). V is TRBV30 and J is TRBJ1-6; TCRdb designates TRBD1, a call that cannot be tested without DNA. CDR3 length: 14 residues. CDR1 and CDR2 (germline): GTSNPN, SVGIG (reference sequence). The CDR3 protein is CAWSVVGTDSPLHF. The full variable domain, with the rest looked up from reference TRBV30 and TRBJ1-6, is SQTIHQWPATLVQPVGSPLSLECTVEGTSNPNLYWYRQAAGRGLQLLFYSVGIGQISSEVPQNLSASRPQDRQFILSSKKLLLSDSGFYLCAWSVVGTDSPLHFGNGTRLTVT.

This clonotype is called large based on its frequency. The chain combines TRBV2 with TRBJ1-5. Germline values: CDR1 SNHLY, CDR2 FYNNEI. This CDR3 comprises 13 residues. The CDR3 sequence: CASKRDSNQPQHF.

This clonotype is deemed medium-sized by its frequency. The chain recombines TRBV3-1 with TRBJ1-5; TCRdb designates TRBD1, a call that cannot be tested without DNA. CDR1 is LGHDT, CDR2 YNNKEL, per germline (reference sequence). There are 15 residues in the CDR3. The CDR3 is CASSPTGGSNQPQHF.

In terms of frequency, this clonotype is medium-sized. This chain links TRBV6-5 with TRBJ2-7. The CDR3 runs 15 residues. Germline CDR1 and CDR2: MNHEY and SVGAGI. The CDR3 reads CASSYQRISSYEQYF.

Its frequency marks this clonotype as medium-sized (0.01 to 0.1%). J is TRBJ2-1 and V is TRBV9; TCRdb's D call of TRBD1 is untestable without DNA. Looked up from germline, CDR1 is SGDLS and CDR2 is YYNGEE. The CDR3 sequence is 15 residues long. This CDR3 is CASSLASGGNNEQFF. The full variable domain, with the rest looked up from reference TRBV9 and TRBJ2-1, is DSGVTQTPKHLITATGQRVTLRCSPRSGDLSVYWYQQSLDQGLQFLIQYYNGEERAKGNILERFSAQQFPDLHSELNLSSLELGDSALYFCASSLASGGNNEQFFGPGTRLTVL.

This clonotype is large by frequency. The V call is TRBV3-1, the J call TRBJ2-3; with no DNA, the TCRdb D assignment of TRBD2 cannot be verified. Germline loops: CDR1 LGHDT, CDR2 YNNKEL (reference sequence). CDR3 size: 14 residues. The CDR3 protein is CASSPRTSGDTQYF.

In terms of frequency, this clonotype is large. This chain joins TRBV10-2 and TRBJ1-4. CDR3 length: 13 residues. Germline values: CDR1 WSHSY, CDR2 SAAADI. The CDR3: CASSETENEKLFF.

This clonotype ranks as large (0.1 to 1%) in terms of frequency. This chain links TRBV4-1 with TRBJ2-1; TCRdb returns TRBD1, unconfirmable since there is no DNA. Germline V gene sequence: CDR1 MGHRA, CDR2 YSYEKL. The CDR3 loop spans 15 amino acids. CDR3 amino acids: CASSPKTDRGNEQFF.

By frequency, this clonotype registers large. The J gene is TRBJ2-2, the V gene TRBV7-3; there is no DNA to check the TCRdb D call of TRBD2. This CDR3 has 15 residues. Germline CDR1 reads SGHTA; CDR2 reads FQGTGA. The CDR3 here is CASSLSGGYTGELFF.